The source of this TCR beta chain is a study of T-cell reconstitution after alpha-beta-depleted transplantation in children. Regarding the study as a whole: Expanded graft clones numbering several hundred reportedly gave rise to alpha-beta T cells about two months after transplant.

Germline V lookup: CDR1 MNHNS, CDR2 SASEGT. The CDR3 totals 12 residues. Regarding this clonotype: Its specificity is not known. At one end, the junction sequence differs from germline, possibly due to a read error.

The library targeted TCRbeta and was prepared with unique molecular identifiers. TCRdb ran MiXCR on the PCR reads and lists one entry per CDR3 protein. This table has more than 200,000 distinct CDR3 sequences, more than 15% appearing once. The clonotype originates from a male patient aged 2 to 10 who had a stem cell transplant for acute lymphoblastic leukemia, so the T cells may come from the graft donor. The chain joins TRBV6-1 to TRBJ1-2; D is possibly TRBD1 (6 bases). The material sequenced was PBMCs, mostly from graft donor cells, taken 360 days after TCRalphabeta/CD19-depleted stem cell transplant. CDR3 nucleotides: TGTGCCAGCAGTGCCTTCCCCAGGGGCTGCACCTTC. Protein sequence: CASSAFPRGCTF.